These 8 T cell receptor beta chains share one sample of origin, sequenced in a study of beta chain features in type 1 diabetes. What was sequenced were expressed TCRB transcripts, since all of the isolated RNA had been reverse transcribed. The data were produced by immunoSEQ multiplex PCR, yet TCRdb's version contains in-frame clones alone and is incomplete. This table holds more than 150,000 clones, about 12% found once. The sequencing input was central memory CD4+ T cells from blood. The receptors derive from a woman aged 18-30 years in good health.

J is TRBJ2-7 and V is TRBV28, with D possibly being TRBD1 (5 bases). Trimming took off 10 bases at V and 4 bases at J, with 11 bases between the two ends. The CDR3 has 11 amino acids. CDR1 MDHEN and CDR2 SYDVKM come from the germline V gene. The chain's CDR3 is CATHKGYEQYF. DNA for the CDR3: TGTGCCACCCATAAGGGGTACGAGCAGTACTTC.

This clone appeared a few times. The V and J genes are TRBV28 and TRBJ2-3; possibly TRBD2 for D (6 bases). This CDR3 contains 14 residues. Germline V gene lookup returns CDR1 MDHEN and CDR2 SYDVKM. Trimming left V 8 bases short and J 0 bases short, with 12 bases between. The CDR3 loop reads CASGRGDSTDTQYF. The CDR3 nucleotides are TGTGCCAGCGGTCGCGGGGACAGCACAGATACGCAGTATTTT.

This chain links TRBV20-1 with TRBJ1-2; 11 nucleotides agree with TRBD1. CDR1 and CDR2 (germline): DFQATT, SNEGSKA (reference sequence). The CDR3 runs 11 residues. Germline trimming cut 6 bases from V and 12 bases from J; bases unmatched to any gene: 6. This chain's CDR3 is CSARDRGRNTF. The DNA for the CDR3 is TGCAGTGCCAGGGACAGGGGGAGGAACACCTTC.

The table lists this clone with a few counts. The chain carries TRBV28 and TRBJ1-4; TRBD1 might be the D (5 bases). In germline, CDR1 is MDHEN, CDR2 SYDVKM. With 3 bases removed from V and 5 bases from J, the gap between germline ends came to 10 bases. The CDR3 contains 14 residues. For the CDR3, the DNA is TGTGCCAGCAGTTTGGGGGGGTCGAATGAAAAACTGTTTTTT. Translation gives CASSLGGSNEKLFF.

This clone was detected only a few times. The CDR3 DNA sequence: TGTGCCTTCGGGACTAGCGGCTACAATGAGCAGTTCTTC. Its protein is CAFGTSGYNEQFF. The J gene is TRBJ2-1, the V gene TRBV30; 11 nucleotides line up with TRBD2. The CDR3 runs 13 residues. CDR1 is GTSNPN and CDR2 is SVGIG in the germline V gene (reference sequence). Trimming cost V 7 bases and J 3 bases; bases outside gene matches: 2.

This clone turned up a few times. This chain joins TRBV20-1 and TRBJ2-5; 9 nucleotides line up with TRBD2. The length of the CDR3 is 11 residues. The germline V gene encodes CDR1 DFQATT and CDR2 SNEGSKA (reference sequence). V shed 6 bases, J shed 13 bases, and the junction held 9 bases outside the gene matches. This CDR3 reads CSAEGLAIRYF. The CDR3 DNA follows: TGCAGTGCCGAGGGACTAGCAATTAGGTACTTC.

This clone was seen a few times. This rearrangement joins TRBV6-1 to TRBJ2-1, with 8 bases that match TRBD1. Germline assignment: CDR1 MNHNS and CDR2 SASEGT. The V segment lost 6 bases and the J segment 4 bases; nucleotides outside the gene matches: 2. The CDR3 sequence is 13 residues long. CDR3 DNA sequence: TGTGCCAGCAGGGACAGGGCTTACAATGAGCAGTTCTTC. Its translation: CASRDRAYNEQFF.

This chain links TRBV5-6 with TRBJ2-1; 8 positions agree with TRBD1. V shed 6 bases and J 5 bases; nucleotides not matched to a gene: 13. The CDR3 runs to 16 residues. The germline CDR1 and CDR2 sequences are SGHDT and YYEEEE. CDR3 protein: CASTIHGTGRNNEQFF. The CDR3 coding sequence is TGTGCCAGCACAATCCACGGGACAGGACGAAACAATGAGCAGTTCTTC.